The subject of this entry is one TCR beta chain. The data were obtained in a study of cytomegalovirus exposure and HLA in healthy donors. Both 60 Vbeta primers and 13 Jbeta primers went into the PCR. Using immunoSEQ multiplex PCR, the repertoire was profiled, and TCRdb retains in-frame clones only, with some absent. The profile shows 150,000 or so clones, over 70% of them singletons. V lost 5 bases, J lost 4 bases, and 23 bases lay in between. There are 17 residues in the CDR3. Germline V gene data show CDR1 as MDHEN and CDR2 as SYDVKM. Sequencing was carried out using PBMCs. The J gene is TRBJ1-2, the V gene TRBV28; the D is unclear. This clonotype originated in a woman in her thirties or forties in good health and CMV-seropositive. The CDR3 region is CASSLAGAFRVGYGYTF. DNA for the CDR3: TGTGCCAGCAGTCTGGCGGGTGCCTTTCGGGTAGGCTATGGCTACACCTTC.